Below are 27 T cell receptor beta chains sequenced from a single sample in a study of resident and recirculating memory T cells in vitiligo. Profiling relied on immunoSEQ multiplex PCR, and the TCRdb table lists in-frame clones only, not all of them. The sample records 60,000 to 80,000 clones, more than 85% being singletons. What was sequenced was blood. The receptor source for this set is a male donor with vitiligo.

This chain's CDR3 is CASAPGDSYNEQFF. In DNA, the CDR3 is TGTGCCAGCGCTCCGGGGGATTCCTACAATGAGCAGTTCTTC. The chain employs TRBV7-3 and TRBJ2-1; D is perhaps TRBD2 (6 bases). Germline V gene lookup returns CDR1 SGHTA and CDR2 FQGTGA. The CDR3 is 14 amino acids. The V end was cut by 8 bases, the J end by 1 base, with 12 bases between.

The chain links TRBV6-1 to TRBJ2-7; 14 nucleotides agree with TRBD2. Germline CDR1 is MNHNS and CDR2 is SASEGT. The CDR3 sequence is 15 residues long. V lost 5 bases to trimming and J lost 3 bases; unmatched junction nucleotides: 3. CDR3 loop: CASSLGLAGVYEQYF. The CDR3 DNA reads TGTGCCAGCAGTTTGGGACTAGCGGGGGTCTACGAGCAGTACTTC.

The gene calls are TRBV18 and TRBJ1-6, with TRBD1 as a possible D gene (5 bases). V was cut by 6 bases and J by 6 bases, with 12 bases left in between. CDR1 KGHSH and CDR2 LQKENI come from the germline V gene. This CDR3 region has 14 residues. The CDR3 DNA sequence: TGTGCCAGCTCGATGGGGGGAGGTAATTCACCCCTCCACTTT. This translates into CASSMGGGNSPLHF.

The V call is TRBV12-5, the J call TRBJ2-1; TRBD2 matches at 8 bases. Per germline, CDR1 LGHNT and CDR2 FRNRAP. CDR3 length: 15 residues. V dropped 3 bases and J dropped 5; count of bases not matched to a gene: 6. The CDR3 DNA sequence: TGTGCTAGTGGTTTATACGGGGGGGCCCACAATGAGCAGTTCTTC. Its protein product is CASGLYGGAHNEQFF. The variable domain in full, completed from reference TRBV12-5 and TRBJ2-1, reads DARVTQTPRHKVTEMGQEVTMRCQPILGHNTVFWYRQTMMQGLELLAYFRNRAPLDDSGMPKDRFSAEMPDATLATLKIQPSEPRDSAVYFCASGLYGGAHNEQFFGPGTRLTVL.

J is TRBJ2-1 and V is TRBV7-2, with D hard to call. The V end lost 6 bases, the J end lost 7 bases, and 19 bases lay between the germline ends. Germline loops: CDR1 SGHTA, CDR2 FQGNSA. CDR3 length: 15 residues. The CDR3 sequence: CASRSSGQARNEQFF. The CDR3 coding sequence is TGTGCCAGCAGATCCTCCGGCCAGGCTCGGAATGAGCAGTTCTTC.

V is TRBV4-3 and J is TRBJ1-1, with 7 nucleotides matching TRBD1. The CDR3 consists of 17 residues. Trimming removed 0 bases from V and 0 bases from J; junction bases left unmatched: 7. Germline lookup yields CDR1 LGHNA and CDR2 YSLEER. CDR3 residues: CASSQDKMGQMNTEAFF. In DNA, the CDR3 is TGCGCCAGCAGCCAAGATAAAATGGGACAGATGAACACTGAAGCTTTCTTT.

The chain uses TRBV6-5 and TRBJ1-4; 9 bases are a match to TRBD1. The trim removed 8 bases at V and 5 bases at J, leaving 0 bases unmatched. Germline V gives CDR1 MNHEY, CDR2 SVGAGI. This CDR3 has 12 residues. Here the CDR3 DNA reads TGTGCCAGCGGGACAGGGAATGAAAAACTGTTTTTT. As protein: CASGTGNEKLFF.

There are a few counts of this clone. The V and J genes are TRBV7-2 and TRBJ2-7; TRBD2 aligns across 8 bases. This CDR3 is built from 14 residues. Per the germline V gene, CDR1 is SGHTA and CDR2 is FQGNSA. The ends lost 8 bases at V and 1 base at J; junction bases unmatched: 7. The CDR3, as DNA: TGTGCCAGCCAGCGGGGGCCGTCGTCCTACGAGCAGTACTTC. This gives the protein CASQRGPSSYEQYF.

CDR3 in DNA: TGTGCCAGCAGTCCCGGCGGACAGTCGATATCACCCCTCCACTTT. Its protein is CASSPGGQSISPLHF. The V call is TRBV6-1, the J call TRBJ1-6; maybe TRBD1 (6 bases). V was shortened by 5 bases and J by 10 bases, with 18 bases between the two germline ends. This CDR3 region has 15 residues. In germline, CDR1 is MNHNS, CDR2 SASEGT.

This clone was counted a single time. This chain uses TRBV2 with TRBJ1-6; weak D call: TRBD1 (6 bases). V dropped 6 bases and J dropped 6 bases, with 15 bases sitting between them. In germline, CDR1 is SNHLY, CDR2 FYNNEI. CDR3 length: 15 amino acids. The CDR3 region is CASRKTGALNSPLHF. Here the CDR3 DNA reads TGTGCCAGCAGGAAGACAGGCGCCCTTAATTCACCCCTCCACTTT.

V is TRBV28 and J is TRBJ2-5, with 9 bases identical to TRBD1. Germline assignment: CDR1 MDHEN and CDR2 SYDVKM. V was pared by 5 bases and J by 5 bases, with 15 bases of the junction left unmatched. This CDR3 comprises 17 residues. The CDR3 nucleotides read TGTGCCAGCAGTCCGCTCGGGACAGGGATGTTAAAGGAGACCCAGTACTTC. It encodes CASSPLGTGMLKETQYF. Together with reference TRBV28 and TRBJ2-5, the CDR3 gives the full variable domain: DVKVTQSSRYLVKRTGEKVFLECVQDMDHENMFWYRQDPGLGLRLIYFSYDVKMKEKGDIPEGYSVSREKKERFSLILESASTNQTSMYLCASSPLGTGMLKETQYFGPGTRLLVL.

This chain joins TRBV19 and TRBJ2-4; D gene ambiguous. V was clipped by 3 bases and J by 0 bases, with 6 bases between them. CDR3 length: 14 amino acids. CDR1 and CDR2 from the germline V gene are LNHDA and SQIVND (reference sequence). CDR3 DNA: TGTGCCAGTAGTATTATCCTAGCCAAAAACATTCAGTACTTC. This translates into CASSIILAKNIQYF.

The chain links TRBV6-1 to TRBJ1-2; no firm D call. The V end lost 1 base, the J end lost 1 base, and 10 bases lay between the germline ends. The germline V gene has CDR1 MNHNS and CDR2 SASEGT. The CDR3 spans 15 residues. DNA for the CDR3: TGTGCCAGCAGTGAAGTATTTTGGAGTAACTATGGCTACACCTTC. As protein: CASSEVFWSNYGYTF.

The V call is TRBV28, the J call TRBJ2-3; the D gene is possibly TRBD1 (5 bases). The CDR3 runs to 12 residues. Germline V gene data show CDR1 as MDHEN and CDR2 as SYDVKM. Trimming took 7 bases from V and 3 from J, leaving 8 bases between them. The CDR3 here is CASKGYTDTQYF. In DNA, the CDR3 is TGTGCCAGCAAGGGGTATACAGATACGCAGTATTTT.

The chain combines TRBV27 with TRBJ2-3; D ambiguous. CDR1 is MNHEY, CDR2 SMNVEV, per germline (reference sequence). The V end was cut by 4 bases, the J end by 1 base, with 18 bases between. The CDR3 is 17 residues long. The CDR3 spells CASSSPLSMLGTDTQYF. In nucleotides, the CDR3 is TGTGCCAGCAGTTCCCCACTATCGATGCTTGGCACAGATACGCAGTATTTT.

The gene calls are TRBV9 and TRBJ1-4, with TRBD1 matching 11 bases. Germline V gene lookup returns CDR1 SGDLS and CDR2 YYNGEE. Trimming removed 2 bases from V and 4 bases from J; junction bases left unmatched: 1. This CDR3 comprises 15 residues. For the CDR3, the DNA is TGTGCCAGCAGCGTGGGGACAGGGGGTAATGAAAAACTGTTTTTT. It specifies CASSVGTGGNEKLFF.

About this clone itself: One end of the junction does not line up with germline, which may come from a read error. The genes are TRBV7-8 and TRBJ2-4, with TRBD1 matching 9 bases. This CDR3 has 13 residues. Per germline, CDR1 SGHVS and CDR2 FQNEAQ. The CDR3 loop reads CASSLVWGQGLNF. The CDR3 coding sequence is TGTGCCAGCAGCTTGGTGTGGGGACAGGGCCTTAACTTC.

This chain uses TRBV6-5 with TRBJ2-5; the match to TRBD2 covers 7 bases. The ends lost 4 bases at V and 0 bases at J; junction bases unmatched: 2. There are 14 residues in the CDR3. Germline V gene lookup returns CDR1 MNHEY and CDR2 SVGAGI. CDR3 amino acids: CASSWDYHQETQYF. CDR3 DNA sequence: TGTGCCAGCAGTTGGGACTACCACCAAGAGACCCAGTACTTC.

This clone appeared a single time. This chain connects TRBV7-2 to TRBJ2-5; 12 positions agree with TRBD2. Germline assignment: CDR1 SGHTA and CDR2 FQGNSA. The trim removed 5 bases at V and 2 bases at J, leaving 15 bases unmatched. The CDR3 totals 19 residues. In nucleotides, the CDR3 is TGTGCCAGCAGCACTCGCCTAGCGGGGGGGCTTCGTCCGCAAGAGACCCAGTACTTC. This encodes CASSTRLAGGLRPQETQYF.

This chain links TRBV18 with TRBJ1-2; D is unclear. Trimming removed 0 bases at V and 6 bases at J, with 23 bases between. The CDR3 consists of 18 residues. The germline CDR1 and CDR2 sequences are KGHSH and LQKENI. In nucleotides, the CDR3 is TGTGCCAGCTCACCACCGTGGGCCGGAAATTTGAGAAGTGATGGCTACACCTTC. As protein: CASSPPWAGNLRSDGYTF.

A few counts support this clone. Here the CDR3 DNA reads TGTGCCTGGAGTGCCGGTAATCTGGATACGCAGTATTTT. This encodes CAWSAGNLDTQYF. J is TRBJ2-3 and V is TRBV30; D not certain. Looked up from germline, CDR1 is GTSNPN and CDR2 is SVGIG (reference sequence). The CDR3 runs 13 residues. Deletions cut 1 base from V and 6 bases from J, with 11 bases between.

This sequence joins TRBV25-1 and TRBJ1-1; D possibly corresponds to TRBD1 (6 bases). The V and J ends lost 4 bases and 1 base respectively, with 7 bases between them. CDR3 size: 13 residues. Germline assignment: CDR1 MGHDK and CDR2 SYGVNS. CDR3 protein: CASSVGANTEAFF. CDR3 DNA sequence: TGTGCCAGCAGTGTGGGGGCGAACACTGAAGCTTTCTTT.

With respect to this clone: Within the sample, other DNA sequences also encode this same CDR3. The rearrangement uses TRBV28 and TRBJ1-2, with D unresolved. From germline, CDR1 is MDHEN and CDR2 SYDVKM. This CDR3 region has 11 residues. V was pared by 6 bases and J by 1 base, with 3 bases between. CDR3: CASSSNYGYTF. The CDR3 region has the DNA TGTGCCAGCAGCAGTAACTATGGCTACACCTTC.

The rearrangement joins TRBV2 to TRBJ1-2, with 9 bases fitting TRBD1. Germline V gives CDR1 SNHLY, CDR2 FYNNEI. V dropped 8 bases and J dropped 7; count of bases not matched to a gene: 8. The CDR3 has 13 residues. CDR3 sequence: CASWDRERGGYTF. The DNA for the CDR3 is TGTGCCAGCTGGGACAGGGAGAGAGGTGGCTACACCTTC.

Written as DNA, the CDR3 is TGCGCCAGCAGCGAAAACATGAACACTGAAGCTTTCTTT. The encoded protein is CASSENMNTEAFF. V usage is TRBV4-3 and J usage is TRBJ1-1; no definite D call. The CDR3 contains 13 residues. Per the germline V gene, CDR1 is LGHNA and CDR2 is YSLEER. The germline V and J ends were trimmed by 5 bases and 0 bases, with 7 bases remaining between them.

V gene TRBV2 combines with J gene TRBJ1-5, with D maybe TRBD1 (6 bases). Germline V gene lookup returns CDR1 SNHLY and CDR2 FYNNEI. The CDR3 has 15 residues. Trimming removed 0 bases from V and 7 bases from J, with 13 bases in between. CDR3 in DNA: TGTGCCAGCAGTGAAGCGGGGGACAATTGGCAGCCCCAGCATTTT. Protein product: CASSEAGDNWQPQHF.

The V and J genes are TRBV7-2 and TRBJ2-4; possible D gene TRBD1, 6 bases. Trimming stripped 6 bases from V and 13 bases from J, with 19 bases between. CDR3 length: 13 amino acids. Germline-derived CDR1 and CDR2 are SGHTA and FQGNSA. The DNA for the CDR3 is TGTGCCAGCAGTTCCGGGCCGGGACACCTGCAGTACTTC. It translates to CASSSGPGHLQYF. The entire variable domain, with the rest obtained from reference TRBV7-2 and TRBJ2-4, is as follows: GAGVSQSPSNKVTEKGKDVELRCDPISGHTALYWYRQSLGQGLEFLIYFQGNSAPDKSGLPSDRFSAERTGGSVSTLTIQRTQQEDSAVYLCASSSGPGHLQYFGAGTRLSVL.